This TCR beta chain was sequenced in a study of cytotoxic CD8 clonotypes in ibrutinib-treated CLL. At the level of the study: The patient breakdown showed under 12 relapsed/refractory and around 16 treatment-naive cases, with about 17 IGHV unmutated. The study's findings and limits: Sampling of sustained-remission and progressing patients occurred at differing times.

With regard to this clone: Its cognate antigen is unknown.

TCR beta library input comprised around 2 micrograms of genomic DNA from cryopreserved PBMCs. CDR3 size: 14 residues. V was shortened by 2 bases and J by 7 bases, with 14 bases between the two germline ends. Germline CDR1 is MNHNS and CDR2 is SASEGT. Produced via immunoSEQ multiplex PCR; TCRdb's table is partial and in-frame only. This table holds 43,000 or so clones, 60% to 70% found once. J is TRBJ2-5 and V is TRBV6-1; D ambiguous. Sequencing used PBMCs, obtained after 24 months of ibrutinib treatment. This clonotype was obtained from a human donor with chronic lymphocytic leukemia. In nucleotides, the CDR3 is TGTGCCAGCAGTGAATTAGGAGTTCTCGGGACCCAGTACTTC. This codes for CASSELGVLGTQYF.